This TCR beta chain was observed in a study of graft-versus-host responses after intestinal transplantation. Produced via immunoSEQ multiplex PCR; TCRdb's table is partial and in-frame only. The repertoire holds under 2,500 clones, with roughly 95% as singletons. On this clone: Its antigen is unknown.

Study-wide results and limits: Graft-donor T cell macrochimerism in patients accompanied high graft-versus-host to host-versus-graft clonal ratios in allografts.

Germline assignment: CDR1 MNHEY and CDR2 SMNVEV (reference sequence). Unmatched junction bases numbered 12, after V lost 5 bases and J lost 7 bases. The CDR3 length is 15 residues. The sequence was obtained from a human patient who received an intestinal transplant, so some T cells may come from the graft donor. The sample was PBMCs, taken less than 20 days after intestinal transplant. The genes are TRBV27 and TRBJ1-2; 8 positions match TRBD1. The CDR3 DNA follows: TGTGCCAGCAGTATAGGACAGGGAGGTTCCCCTGGCTACACCTTC. It codes for CASSIGQGGSPGYTF.